Below, 26 T cell receptor beta chains from the same sample are listed, as sequenced in a study of read filtering for tumor transcriptome and immune sequencing. Molecular barcoded adaptors covering alpha/delta and beta/gamma chains were used on roughly 400 ng RNA. From the reads, TCRdb called clonotypes with MiXCR, one entry per CDR3 protein. The repertoire has tens of thousands of distinct CDR3 sequences, 20% of them found once; the top ten carry roughly 15%. The sequenced sample was a population of CD138-negative cells sorted from bone marrow. Every receptor here comes from a donor aged 40 or older with multiple myeloma.

Concerning this clonotype: A read error is possible here, since a much larger clone lies one base away. The chain joins TRBV3-1 to TRBJ2-7, with D hard to call. Germline V gives CDR1 LGHDT, CDR2 YNNKEL (reference sequence). The CDR3 has 12 residues. The CDR3 nucleotides are TGTGCCAGCAGCCAAGTAGGGTACGAGCGGTACTTC. Its protein is CASSQVGYERYF.

Worth noting for this clonotype: One base away lies a much larger clone, so this may be a sequencing read error. The chain combines TRBV5-1 with TRBJ1-1, with D possibly being TRBD1 (6 bases). This CDR3 is built from 16 residues. The ends were cut back, 4 bases at V and 1 base at J, with 17 bases in the middle. Germline V gives CDR1 SGHRS, CDR2 YFSETQ. The CDR3 loop is CASSRPPGHSNTEAFF. In DNA, the CDR3 is TGCGCCAGCAGCCGACCCCCGGGACACTCGAACACTGAAGCTTTCTTT.

This clonotype was recorded many times. The rearrangement links TRBV29-1 to TRBJ2-2, with 8 bases lining up with TRBD1. CDR3 size: 13 residues. After removal of 6 bases from V and 0 bases from J, the junction contained 0 bases not matched to a gene. From germline, CDR1 is SQVTM and CDR2 ANQGSEA. CDR3 sequence reads: CSVTGANTGELFF. DNA of the CDR3: TGCAGCGTGACAGGGGCGAACACCGGGGAGCTGTTTTTT.

This chain links TRBV12-3 or TRBV12-4 with TRBJ1-2, with 8 nucleotides matching TRBD1. CDR3 length: 15 residues. Germline trimming cut 2 bases from V and 3 bases from J; bases unmatched to any gene: 5. CDR3 sequence reads: CASSLRQGAHYGYTF. CDR3 nucleotide sequence: TGTGCCAGCAGTTTACGGCAGGGGGCTCACTATGGCTACACCTTC.

In the case of this clonotype: An end of the junction differs from the germline gene, which may be a read error. This chain uses TRBV2 with TRBJ1-1, with D maybe TRBD1 (5 bases). CDR1 is SNHLY, CDR2 FYNNEI, per germline. This CDR3 region has 14 residues. The CDR3, as DNA: TGTGCCAGCAGTGTGGGAGGGGAAGACACTGAGGCTTTCTTT. Protein sequence: CASSVGGEDTEAFF.

This clonotype was counted many times. The rearrangement links TRBV6-5 to TRBJ1-1; possibly TRBD1 for D (5 bases). V was clipped by 0 bases and J by 7 bases, with 9 bases between them. The CDR3 is made up of 13 amino acids. Germline V gene data show CDR1 as MNHEY and CDR2 as SVGAGI. CDR3 nucleotides: TGTGCCAGCAGTTACTCGACGAGGGGTGAAGCTTTCTTT. Translating it yields CASSYSTRGEAFF.

The table lists this clonotype with a few counts. A read error may explain this, as a much larger clone is one base away. The chain recombines TRBV7-2 with TRBJ1-1, with 7 bases lining up with TRBD1. Germline lookup yields CDR1 SGHTA and CDR2 FQGNSA. This CDR3 is 13 amino acids long. The junction had 6 bases not matched to a gene; V was cut back by 4 bases and J by 7 bases. Here the CDR3 reads CASSSYRGIEAFF. As DNA, the CDR3 is TGTGCCAGCAGCTCCTACAGGGGAATTGAAGCTTTCTTT.

This clonotype was observed once. A much more abundant neighbour one base away suggests this may be a read error. This chain connects TRBV20-1 to TRBJ2-2; D call uncertain. Per germline, CDR1 DFQATT and CDR2 SNEGSKA (reference sequence). The V and J ends lost 5 bases and 3 bases respectively, with 13 bases between them. This CDR3 is built from 14 residues. The CDR3 bases are TGCAGTGCTCGTCGCGGTCAGGACACCGGGGAGCTGTTTTTT. Translation: CSARRGQDTGELFF.

This clonotype was detected a few times. The chain links TRBV20-1 to TRBJ1-1; perhaps TRBD1 as D (6 bases). V dropped 4 bases and J dropped 4 bases, with 13 bases sitting between them. CDR3 size: 13 residues. Germline CDR1 and CDR2: DFQATT and SNEGSKA (reference sequence). CDR3 sequence (DNA): TGCAGTGCTACTGGCAGGGGAGGCACTGAAGCTTTCTTT. It yields the protein CSATGRGGTEAFF.

In its sample, this clonotype was seen many times. This chain links TRBV29-1 with TRBJ2-5; D gene ambiguous. This CDR3 is 10 amino acids long. Germline CDR1 and CDR2: SQVTM and ANQGSEA. The V end was cut by 5 bases, the J end by 7 bases, with 8 bases between. As DNA, the CDR3 is TGCAGCGTTTGGTCTAGGACCCAGTACTTC. Amino acid sequence: CSVWSRTQYF.

This clonotype was recorded many times. CDR3 sequence: CASSKQGQWNTEAFF. The CDR3, as DNA: TGTGCCAGCAGCAAGCAGGGTCAATGGAACACTGAAGCTTTCTTT. The chain joins TRBV4-2 to TRBJ1-1; D perhaps matches TRBD1 (5 bases). The CDR3 extends over 15 amino acids. In germline, CDR1 is LGHNA, CDR2 YNFKEQ. Trimming took off 5 bases at V and 1 base at J, with 14 bases between the two ends.

This clonotype has more than one count but fewer than ten. The chain links TRBV20-1 to TRBJ2-2, with TRBD2 as a possible D gene (6 bases). CDR1 DFQATT and CDR2 SNEGSKA come from the germline V gene (reference sequence). The CDR3 is 13 residues long. The CDR3 protein is CRGGAGNTGELFF. The CDR3 nucleotides are TGCAGGGGGGGAGCGGGGAACACCGGGGAGCTGTTTTTT.

This clonotype was picked up a small number of times. CDR3 residues: CAISESLPGGNQPQHF. In DNA form, the CDR3 reads TGTGCCATCAGTGAGTCTTTACCGGGGGGTAATCAGCCCCAGCATTTT. The chain combines TRBV10-3 with TRBJ1-5, with a weak D call TRBD1 (5 bases). The CDR3 runs 16 residues. Trimming removed 0 bases at V and 4 bases at J, with 13 bases between. Germline CDR1 reads ENHRY; CDR2 reads SYGVKD.

This clonotype was counted ten times or more. The J gene is TRBJ2-1, the V gene TRBV6-5, with 9 positions matching TRBD2. This CDR3 comprises 18 residues. V gave up 2 bases and J gave up 6 bases; unmatched junction bases: 14. In germline, CDR1 is MNHEY, CDR2 SVGAGI. DNA of the CDR3: TGTGCCAGCAGTTACACGAGTGCAGCGGGGGGAGGGGGCAATGAGCAGTTCTTC. This gives the protein CASSYTSAAGGGGNEQFF.

This clonotype was seen only a few times. One junction end disagrees with the germline gene, perhaps due to a read error. V usage is TRBV20-1 and J usage is TRBJ2-1, with 10 bases identical to TRBD2. CDR3 length: 15 amino acids. Germline V gene data show CDR1 as DFQATT and CDR2 as SNEGSKA (reference sequence). CDR3 sequence reads: CSASKELAGNNERLF. As DNA, the CDR3 is TGCAGTGCTAGTAAGGAACTAGCGGGAAACAATGAGCGGCTCTTC.

This clonotype was counted at least ten times. The rearrangement uses TRBV24-1 and TRBJ1-5, with TRBD1 matching over 7 bases. Germline-derived CDR1 and CDR2 are KGHDR and SFDVKD. This CDR3 spans 14 amino acids. The V gene end was trimmed by 3 bases and the J gene end by 5 bases; junction bases not matched to a gene: 3. CDR3 residues: CATSDGTEHQPQHF. Here the CDR3 DNA reads TGTGCCACCAGTGATGGGACAGAACATCAGCCCCAGCATTTT.

This clonotype was detected many times. This chain links TRBV5-5 with TRBJ2-5; 13 positions match TRBD2. This CDR3 has 16 amino acids. Germline V gene sequence: CDR1 SGHKS, CDR2 YYEKEE (reference sequence). Losses at the gene ends were 3 bases for V and 1 base for J; bases not matched to a gene: 3. The CDR3 coding sequence is TGTGCCAGCAGCTATCGACTAGCGGGGGGCCAAGAGACCCAGTACTTC. Translation: CASSYRLAGGQETQYF.

This clonotype was observed a few times. The gene calls are TRBV11-2 and TRBJ2-5, with unresolved D. CDR3 size: 16 residues. Germline CDR1 reads SGHAT; CDR2 reads FQNNGV. The germline V and J ends were trimmed by 3 bases and 4 bases, with 18 bases remaining between them. This CDR3 is CASSFGSWSPLETQYF. The CDR3 coding sequence is TGTGCCAGCAGCTTTGGTTCGTGGTCCCCCCTAGAGACCCAGTACTTC.

This clonotype was seen ten or more times. The J gene is TRBJ1-1, the V gene TRBV6-6, with D unresolved. This CDR3 is 13 amino acids long. The V end lost 7 bases, the J end lost 5 bases, and 14 bases lay between the germline ends. In germline, CDR1 is MNHNY, CDR2 SVGAGI (reference sequence). CDR3 sequence: CASILTGGTEAFF. The CDR3 DNA reads as TGTGCCAGCATTCTAACCGGCGGGACTGAAGCTTTCTTT.

This clonotype was seen ten or more times. The chain employs TRBV27 and TRBJ1-4; D perhaps matches TRBD1 (6 bases). V was trimmed by 1 base and J by 8 bases, leaving 17 bases between them. The CDR3 extends over 16 amino acids. Germline V gene lookup returns CDR1 MNHEY and CDR2 SMNVEV (reference sequence). The CDR3: CASSLLTGGAEEKLFF. The CDR3 DNA follows: TGTGCCAGCAGTTTATTGACGGGGGGCGCGGAGGAAAAACTGTTTTTT.

This clonotype is classed as medium-sized. The gene calls are TRBV7-2 and TRBJ2-1; D gene ambiguous. The CDR3 is 12 amino acids. V was clipped by 4 bases and J by 10 bases, with 11 bases between them. Germline-derived CDR1 and CDR2 are SGHTA and FQGNSA. The CDR3 protein is CASSSGFREQFF. CDR3 DNA sequence: TGTGCCAGCAGCTCAGGTTTCAGGGAGCAGTTCTTC.

The V gene is TRBV5-8, the J gene TRBJ1-4; TRBD1 matches at 7 bases. Germline trimming cut 1 base from V and 8 bases from J; bases unmatched to any gene: 5. Germline loops: CDR1 SGHTS, CDR2 YDEGEE. The CDR3 runs 14 residues. The CDR3 DNA sequence: TGTGCCAGCAGCTTGAGAGGGGGCGCGGAAAAACTGTTTTTT. It yields the protein CASSLRGGAEKLFF.

The gene calls are TRBV7-9 and TRBJ2-5; the match to TRBD1 covers 9 bases. The CDR3 sequence is 17 residues long. The ends lost 5 bases at V and 2 bases at J; junction bases unmatched: 12. Germline CDR1 reads SEHNR; CDR2 reads FQNEAQ (reference sequence). CDR3 nucleotide sequence: TGTGCCAGCAGCCAGAAGGGGACAGGGCCCTCTCAAGAGACCCAGTACTTC. It specifies CASSQKGTGPSQETQYF.

This clonotype was seen ten or more times. The rearrangement links TRBV27 to TRBJ2-3; 10 bases are a match to TRBD2. V gave up 2 bases and J gave up 5 bases; unmatched junction bases: 7. CDR1 and CDR2 from the germline V gene are MNHEY and SMNVEV (reference sequence). The CDR3 totals 16 residues. The CDR3 DNA follows: TGTGCCAGCAGTTTAATTAAAAGCGGGGGGGGAGATACGCAGTATTTT. It codes for CASSLIKSGGGDTQYF.

This sequence joins TRBV2 and TRBJ1-2; tentative D call: TRBD1 (5 bases). Germline-derived CDR1 and CDR2 are SNHLY and FYNNEI. V gave up 1 base and J gave up 6 bases, with 9 bases separating them. The CDR3 is 13 amino acids. CDR3: CASSEGRDHGYTF. In DNA form, the CDR3 reads TGTGCCAGCAGTGAAGGACGGGACCATGGCTACACCTTC.

The chain uses TRBV12-3 or TRBV12-4 and TRBJ1-5, with D perhaps TRBD1 (6 bases). The CDR3 length is 14 residues. Trimming cost V 8 bases and J 6 bases, with 17 bases left between them. The CDR3 here is CASSVGGAAQPQHF. The CDR3 region has the DNA TGTGCCAGCTCTGTGGGGGGCGCGGCTCAGCCCCAGCATTTT.